Sequencing of this T cell receptor (beta chain) was carried out in a study of blood T cell repertoires in COVID-19. Study overall: T cells, B-cell-depleted T cells, or PBMCs provided the cDNA or gDNA that served as material.

Original data processing: Reference gene primer amplification gave nucleated cell count estimates. Only in-frame clones appear in the TCRdb table, and some are missing; sequencing was by immunoSEQ multiplex PCR. V, J and clone size reflect that table, while D and trimming were determined from the DNA. The sample lists under 200,000 clones; about nine tenths were seen once. The CDR3 has 16 residues. Between the trimmed V and J ends, which lost 1 base and 2 bases, there was a span of 12 bases. The germline V gene has CDR1 SGHTA and CDR2 FQGNSA. The clonotype comes from a man between 45 and 60 years old with acute or convalescent COVID-19. V is TRBV7-2 and J is TRBJ1-5, with a possible D match to TRBD1 (6 bases). Source material: peripheral blood. For the CDR3, the DNA is TGTGCCAGCAGCTTAGTGGGGGCCAGGGGCAATCAGCCCCAGCATTTT. It is translated as CASSLVGARGNQPQHF.